The rows below give T cell receptor beta chains drawn from one sample of a study of human T cells and chemical hapten exposure. MiXCR, applied by TCRdb to the RACE reads, yields one record per CDR3 protein. The sample lists some 84,000 distinct CDR3 sequences; roughly a tenth were seen once. The input for sequencing was whole blood, taken in connection with sensitization to the hapten diphenylcyclopropenone (DPC). These receptors all stem from a woman aged 50 to 65 with alopecia areata. Some clones in this sample may be carry-over from other donors' samples. Both conserved end residues are part of each CDR3. The D gene is left open where the match is weak. Rows give clone size only sometimes, using once, few, many, or a class for an expanded clone.

clone_size,j_call,d_call,v_call,cdr3_aa,cdr3_nt
NA,TRBJ1-1,NA,TRBV5-1,CASSLAGEREAFF,TGCGCCAGCAGCTTGGCCGGGGAGCGGGAAGCTTTCTTT
NA,TRBJ1-2,NA,TRBV29-1,CSVLALSYGYTF,TGCAGCGTTCTCGCCCTTTCCTATGGCTACACCTTC
NA,TRBJ1-6,TRBD1,TRBV7-9,CASSVGTGQSSYNSPLHF,TGTGCCAGCAGCGTCGGGACAGGCCAGAGCTCCTATAATTCACCCCTCCACTTT
large,TRBJ2-1,NA,TRBV27,CASSSGNEQFF,TGTGCCAGCAGTTCGGGGAATGAGCAGTTCTTC
many,TRBJ2-2,NA,TRBV12-3/TRBV12-4,CASSSHTNTGELFF,TGTGCCAGCAGTTCCCACACTAACACCGGGGAGCTGTTTTTT
many,TRBJ2-7,NA,TRBV2,CATGQRRGSYEQYF,TGTGCCACCGGACAACGACGGGGCTCCTACGAGCAGTACTTC
NA,TRBJ2-1,NA,TRBV28,CASSPPAAGRYNEQFF,TGTGCCAGCAGTCCGCCGGCAGCGGGTAGATACAATGAGCAGTTCTTC
many,TRBJ1-2,TRBD1,TRBV4-2,CASSRPTDRAGDGYTF,TGTGCCAGCAGCCGACCGACCGACAGGGCCGGGGATGGCTACACCTTC
few,TRBJ1-5,NA,TRBV24-1,CATSGDRGPNQPQHF,TGTGCCACCAGTGGTGACAGAGGGCCCAATCAGCCCCAGCATTTT
NA,TRBJ2-6,NA,TRBV7-3,CASSLTTSSGANVLTF,TGTGCCAGCAGCTTAACAACTAGCTCTGGGGCCAACGTCCTGACTTTC
few,TRBJ1-3,NA,TRBV20-1,CSARADVEYGNTIYF,TGCAGTGCTAGGGCGGACGTAGAGTATGGAAACACCATATATTTT
NA,TRBJ2-1,TRBD2,TRBV28,CASGDPPPSGDYNEQFF,TGTGCCAGCGGAGACCCCCCTCCTAGCGGGGACTACAATGAGCAGTTCTTC
NA,TRBJ2-3,TRBD2,TRBV20-1,CSATTSGRVFSTDTQYF,TGCAGTGCTACGACTAGCGGGAGGGTGTTCAGCACAGATACGCAGTATTTT